The clone carrying this TCR beta chain was picked up a small number of times. The sample comes from a study of blood T cell repertoires in COVID-19. The J segment lost 4 bases and the V segment lost 2 bases, leaving 8 bases of the junction unmatched. Germline V lookup: CDR1 SGHNT, CDR2 YYREEE (reference sequence). The CDR3 runs to 16 residues. How the authors handled the data: How many nucleated cells were present was estimated from reference gene primer amplification. Some clones are missing from TCRdb's copy, which holds only in-frame ones; the method was immunoSEQ multiplex PCR. V, J and clone size were drawn from that table, and D and trimming were deduced from the DNA. The table lists about 83,000 clones, 80% to 90% of them singletons.

The receptor's source is an elderly woman with acute or convalescent COVID-19. Sequencing was carried out using peripheral blood. V is TRBV5-4 and J is TRBJ2-2; 7 bases are shared with TRBD1. The CDR3 DNA is TGTGCCAGCAGCTTATCAAAGGGGGCGGCCACCGGGGAGCTGTTTTTT. Encoded protein: CASSLSKGAATGELFF.